A single sample gave rise to the 16 T cell receptor beta chains below, sequenced in a study of immune heterogeneity within non-small cell lung tumors. Multiplex PCR was performed with 32 V and 13 J primers, and it amplified TCR beta CDR3. MiXCR was run by TCRdb on the multiplex PCR reads, yielding one entry per CDR3 protein. The data hold 10,000 to 15,000 distinct CDR3 sequences, with about 22% observed a single time. Bulk tumor genomic DNA, roughly 600 ng per sample, was used as template. Primary tumors were biopsied several times each, far apart, intraoperatively. Their non-small cell lung cancer was newly diagnosed and untreated, and the patients underwent curative surgery. Material: lung tumor tissue. These receptors were obtained from a man in his sixties with non-small cell lung cancer.

V gene TRBV19 combines with J gene TRBJ2-7; TRBD2 matches 11 bases. The junction had 2 bases not matched to a gene; V was cut back by 5 bases and J by 5 bases. This CDR3 is 13 amino acids long. Germline V gene data show CDR1 as LNHDA and CDR2 as SQIVND (reference sequence). CDR3 protein: CASSRGLADEQYF. The CDR3 DNA follows: TGTGCCAGTAGTCGGGGACTAGCGGACGAGCAGTACTTC.

The CDR3 is CASRRAGVNYNEQFF. CDR3 bases: TGTGCCAGCAGACGGGCGGGAGTCAACTACAATGAGCAGTTCTTC. This chain uses TRBV6-1 with TRBJ2-1, with TRBD2 matching 7 bases. V dropped 6 bases and J dropped 3; count of bases not matched to a gene: 8. The CDR3 spans 15 residues. Germline V CDR1 and CDR2: MNHNS, SASEGT.

In this sample, this clonotype turned up many times. The CDR3 sequence: CASSLAIAAGQETQYF. The DNA for the CDR3 is TGCGCCAGCAGCTTGGCCATCGCGGCAGGGCAGGAGACCCAGTACTTC. The chain is built from TRBV5-1 and TRBJ2-5; a weak D match, TRBD1 (5 bases). Trimming took 0 bases from V and 5 from J, leaving 17 bases between them. The CDR3 length is 16 residues. Germline assignment: CDR1 SGHRS and CDR2 YFSETQ.

The chain couples TRBV10-3 to TRBJ1-1; D gene uncertain. Trimming took off 5 bases at V and 0 bases at J, with 16 bases between the two ends. The CDR3 has 16 residues. Germline loops: CDR1 ENHRY, CDR2 SYGVKD. This CDR3 is CAISSQKEAMNTEAFF. The CDR3 bases are TGTGCCATCAGTTCCCAGAAGGAGGCTATGAACACTGAAGCTTTCTTT.

The gene calls are TRBV5-1 and TRBJ2-7; D may be TRBD2 (6 bases). V lost 1 base, J lost 3 bases, and 14 bases lay in between. This CDR3 spans 15 amino acids. CDR1 is SGHRS and CDR2 is YFSETQ in the germline V gene. The CDR3, as DNA: TGCGCCAGCAGCTTGAACGCGGGGATCTTCTACGAGCAGTACTTC. Translation: CASSLNAGIFYEQYF.

In the case of this clonotype: The CDR3 does not close with the conserved phenylalanine or tryptophan, likely indicating a read error. The chain couples TRBV20-1 to TRBJ2-7; perhaps TRBD2 as D (6 bases). There are 12 residues in the CDR3. CDR1 DFQATT and CDR2 SNEGSKA come from the germline V gene (reference sequence). Trimming removed 4 bases at V and 3 bases at J, with 10 bases between. CDR3 sequence reads: CSATPTSYEQYS. In DNA form, the CDR3 reads TGCAGTGCTACACCGACTAGCTACGAGCAGTACTCC.

In its sample, this clonotype was seen once. This may come from a read error, since a much larger clone is one base off. The chain links TRBV10-3 to TRBJ1-3; D is undetermined. CDR3 length equals 13 residues. CDR1 is ENHRY, CDR2 SYGVKD, per germline. In nucleotides, the CDR3 is TGTGCCATTCTGGTACCCCTCAAAAACACCATATGTTTT. Translation gives CAILVPLKNTICF.

This clonotype showed up many times. This rearrangement joins TRBV11-2 to TRBJ1-4, with D perhaps matching TRBD1 (6 bases). There are 14 residues in the CDR3. V was trimmed by 5 bases and J by 10 bases, leaving 17 bases between them. Germline assignment: CDR1 SGHAT and CDR2 FQNNGV. The CDR3 region is CASSLSAGGGKLFF. The CDR3 nucleotides are TGTGCCAGCAGCCTGAGCGCGGGAGGGGGAAAACTGTTTTTT.

The V call is TRBV20-1, the J call TRBJ2-5; the D call may be TRBD1 or TRBD2 (6 bases each). CDR1 and CDR2 (germline): DFQATT, SNEGSKA (reference sequence). V shed 1 base and J shed 3 bases, with 15 bases lying between them. This CDR3 region has 15 residues. CDR3 residues: CSARVGGSLKETQYF. In DNA form, the CDR3 reads TGCAGTGCTAGAGTCGGGGGCAGCCTCAAAGAGACCCAGTACTTC.

The CDR3 DNA is TGTGCCAGCTCCCGGGACGGTGGGATGATTGAAGCTTTCTTT. As protein: CASSRDGGMIEAFF. The V and J genes are TRBV18 and TRBJ1-1, with D perhaps TRBD1 (5 bases). Germline-derived CDR1 and CDR2 are KGHSH and LQKENI. The CDR3 consists of 14 residues. The germline V and J ends were trimmed by 6 bases and 7 bases, with 18 bases remaining between them.

This clonotype rates as large (0.1 to 1%). The chain couples TRBV27 to TRBJ1-1; 7 bases line up with TRBD1. Germline V lookup: CDR1 MNHEY, CDR2 SMNVEV (reference sequence). The CDR3 length is 12 residues. With V trimmed by 8 bases and J by 3 bases, 3 bases remained unmatched. The CDR3 protein is CASRQGDTEAFF. For the CDR3, the DNA is TGTGCCAGCCGGCAGGGGGACACTGAAGCTTTCTTT.

This clonotype was counted only a few times. This chain links TRBV20-1 with TRBJ2-4; D possibly uses TRBD1 or TRBD2 (5 bases each). This CDR3 comprises 11 residues. V lost 5 bases and J lost 8, with 10 bases in between. The germline CDR1 and CDR2 sequences are DFQATT and SNEGSKA (reference sequence). The CDR3: CSAVRDHIQYF. Written as DNA, the CDR3 is TGCAGTGCTGTCCGGGACCACATTCAGTACTTC.

This clonotype has more than one count but fewer than ten. The gene calls are TRBV19 and TRBJ1-4; 8 nucleotides align to TRBD1. Losses at the gene ends were 6 bases for V and 6 bases for J; bases not matched to a gene: 9. CDR3 length: 15 amino acids. CDR1 and CDR2 from the germline V gene are LNHDA and SQIVND (reference sequence). In DNA, the CDR3 is TGTGCCAGTAGCAGGGTCAGGGGGCTTGATGAAAAACTGTTTTTT. Translated, it gives CASSRVRGLDEKLFF.

Of note for this clonotype: This may come from a read error, since a much larger clone is one base off. This chain uses TRBV27 with TRBJ1-5; D is undetermined. The CDR3 totals 14 residues. The germline V and J ends were trimmed by 8 bases and 0 bases, with 11 bases remaining between them. The germline CDR1 and CDR2 sequences are MNHEY and SMNVEV (reference sequence). The CDR3 DNA sequence: TGTGCCAGCCGTCGGGTTGATAGCAATCAGCCCCAGCATTTT. It is translated as CASRRVDSNQPQHF.

As for this clonotype: Being one base from a much bigger clone, this may be a read error. The chain is built from TRBV6-1 and TRBJ1-5; TRBD1 is a possible D gene (6 bases). The germline V gene has CDR1 MNHNS and CDR2 SASEGT. V gave up 6 bases and J gave up 0 bases, with 12 bases separating them. The CDR3 loop spans 15 amino acids. The CDR3 DNA reads TGTGCCAGCAGGTCCCTGGACAGTAGCAATCAGCCCCAGCATTTT. Its translation: CASRSLDSSNQPQHF.

This clonotype is labeled medium-sized. The rearrangement joins TRBV12-3 or TRBV12-4 to TRBJ2-7; TRBD1 agrees at 10 bases. This CDR3 contains 15 residues. The junction had 3 bases not matched to a gene; V was cut back by 2 bases and J by 2 bases. This CDR3 is CASSLSGTGAYEQYF. The CDR3, as DNA: TGTGCCAGCAGTTTATCTGGGACAGGGGCCTACGAGCAGTACTTC.